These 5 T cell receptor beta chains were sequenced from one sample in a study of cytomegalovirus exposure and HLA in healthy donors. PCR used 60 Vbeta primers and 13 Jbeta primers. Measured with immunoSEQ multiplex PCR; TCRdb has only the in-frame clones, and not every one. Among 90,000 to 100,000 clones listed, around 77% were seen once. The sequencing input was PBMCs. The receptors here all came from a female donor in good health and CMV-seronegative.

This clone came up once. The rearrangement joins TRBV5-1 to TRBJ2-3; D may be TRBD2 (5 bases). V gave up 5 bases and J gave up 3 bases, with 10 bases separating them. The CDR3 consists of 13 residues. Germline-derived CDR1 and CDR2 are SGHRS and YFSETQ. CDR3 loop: CASRSRGTDTQYF. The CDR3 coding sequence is TGCGCCAGCAGGTCACGGGGAACAGATACGCAGTATTTT.

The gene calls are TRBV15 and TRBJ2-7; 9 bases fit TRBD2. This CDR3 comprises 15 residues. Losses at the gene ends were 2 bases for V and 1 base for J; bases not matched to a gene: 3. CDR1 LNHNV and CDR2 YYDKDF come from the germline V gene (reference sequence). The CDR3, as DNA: TGTGCCACCAGCAGACGGACTAGCGTATCCTACGAGCAGTACTTC. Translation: CATSRRTSVSYEQYF.

The CDR3 sequence: CASSYSGWTGNQPQHF. In nucleotides, the CDR3 is TGTGCCAGCAGTTACAGCGGGTGGACAGGGAATCAGCCCCAGCATTTT. This chain links TRBV6-5 with TRBJ1-5, with 8 nucleotides matching TRBD1. CDR3 length: 16 residues. V dropped 2 bases and J dropped 4; count of bases not matched to a gene: 7. The germline gives CDR1 MNHEY, CDR2 SVGAGI.

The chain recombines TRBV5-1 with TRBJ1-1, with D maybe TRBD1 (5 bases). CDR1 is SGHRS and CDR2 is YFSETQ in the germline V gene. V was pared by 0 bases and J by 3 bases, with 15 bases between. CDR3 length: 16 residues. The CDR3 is CASSLVGRDWDTEAFF. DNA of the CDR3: TGCGCCAGCAGCTTGGTCGGGAGGGACTGGGACACTGAAGCTTTCTTT.

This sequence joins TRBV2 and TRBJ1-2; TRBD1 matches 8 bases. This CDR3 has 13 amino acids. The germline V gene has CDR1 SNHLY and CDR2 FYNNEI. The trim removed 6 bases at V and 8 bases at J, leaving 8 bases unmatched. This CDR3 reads CASRPRDRRGYTF. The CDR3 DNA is TGTGCCAGCAGGCCCCGGGACAGGCGGGGCTACACCTTC.